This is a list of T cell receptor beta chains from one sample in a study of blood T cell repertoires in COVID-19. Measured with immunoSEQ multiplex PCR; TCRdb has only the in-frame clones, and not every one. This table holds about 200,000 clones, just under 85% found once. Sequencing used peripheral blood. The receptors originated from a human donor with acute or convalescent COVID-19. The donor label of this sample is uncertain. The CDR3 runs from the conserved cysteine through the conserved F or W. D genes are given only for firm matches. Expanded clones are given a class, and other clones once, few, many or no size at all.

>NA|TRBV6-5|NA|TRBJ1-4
CASSRDTGREKLFF
TGTGCCAGCAGTCGGGACACGGGTCGGGAAAAACTGTTTTTT
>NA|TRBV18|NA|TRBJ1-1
CASSPAEATEAFF
TGTGCCAGCTCACCGGCGGAGGCCACTGAAGCTTTCTTT
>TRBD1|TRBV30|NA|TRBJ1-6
CAWSLGQAKGALHF
TGTGCCTGGAGCTTGGGACAGGCCAAAGGGGCCCTCCACTTT
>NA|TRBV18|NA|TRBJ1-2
CASSPEEVREVYGYTF
TGTGCCAGCTCACCGGAGGAGGTCAGGGAGGTCTATGGCTACACCTTC
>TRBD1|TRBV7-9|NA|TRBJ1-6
CASQKGTGQSPLHF
TGTGCCAGCCAGAAGGGGACAGGGCAGTCACCCCTCCACTTT
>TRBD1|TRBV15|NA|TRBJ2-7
CATSIGTGVEQYF
TGTGCCACCAGCATCGGGACAGGTGTCGAGCAGTACTTC
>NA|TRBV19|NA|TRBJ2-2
CASRSPRSLNTGELFF
TGTGCCAGTAGATCCCCTCGTAGTCTGAACACCGGGGAGCTGTTTTTT
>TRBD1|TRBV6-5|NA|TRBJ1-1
CASSFDGTGVTEAFF
TGTGCCAGCAGTTTCGATGGGACAGGAGTCACTGAAGCTTTCTTT
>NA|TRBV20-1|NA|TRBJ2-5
CSASGGSRETQYF
TGCAGTGCTAGTGGGGGCTCTAGAGAGACCCAGTACTTC
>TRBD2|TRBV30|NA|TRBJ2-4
CAWSVAGAGGAKNIQYF
TGTGCCTGGAGTGTAGCGGGCGCGGGGGGAGCCAAAAACATTCAGTACTTC
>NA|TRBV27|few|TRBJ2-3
CASSSLNFPIAGDTQYF
TGTGCCAGCAGTTCCCTCAACTTCCCGATCGCGGGAGATACGCAGTATTTT
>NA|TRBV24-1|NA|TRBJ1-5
CATSDRSYNQPQHF
TGTGCCACCAGCGACAGGTCCTACAATCAGCCCCAGCATTTT
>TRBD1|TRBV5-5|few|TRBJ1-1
CASRSTGTGSQPFF
TGTGCCAGCAGGAGCACTGGGACAGGCAGTCAACCTTTCTTT
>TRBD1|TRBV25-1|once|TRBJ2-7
CASSGARGQDEQYF
TGTGCCAGCAGTGGAGCCAGGGGGCAGGACGAGCAGTACTTC
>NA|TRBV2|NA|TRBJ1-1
CASSGGGTLNTEAFF
TGTGCCAGCAGTGGCGGCGGGACCCTAAACACTGAAGCTTTCTTT
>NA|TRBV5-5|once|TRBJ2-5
CASSLGRAEETQYF
TGTGCCAGCAGCTTGGGGCGGGCTGAAGAGACCCAGTACTTC
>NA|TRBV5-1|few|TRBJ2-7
CASSLTSYEQYF
TGCGCCAGCAGCTTGACTTCCTACGAGCAGTACTTC
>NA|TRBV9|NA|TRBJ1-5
CASSKQGGSNQPQHF
TGTGCCAGCAGCAAACAGGGCGGAAGCAATCAGCCCCAGCATTTT
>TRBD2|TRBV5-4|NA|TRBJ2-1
CASSATSGIPGEQFF
TGTGCCAGCAGCGCAACTAGCGGGATCCCGGGTGAGCAGTTCTTC
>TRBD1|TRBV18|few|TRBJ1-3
CASSPGQGGNTIYF
TGTGCCAGCTCACCAGGACAGGGAGGAAACACCATATATTTT
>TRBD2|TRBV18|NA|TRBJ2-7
CASSPSGGYGQYF
TGTGCCAGCTCTCCCTCCGGGGGGTACGGGCAGTACTTC
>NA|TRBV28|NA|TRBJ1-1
CASSFFRLPNTEAFF
TGTGCCAGCAGTTTTTTCCGTCTCCCCAACACTGAAGCTTTCTTT
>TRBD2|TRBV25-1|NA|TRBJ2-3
CASSEASGSRTDTQYF
TGTGCCAGCAGTGAGGCTAGCGGGAGCCGTACAGATACGCAGTATTTT
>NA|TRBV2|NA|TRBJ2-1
CASTLEGGEQFF
TGTGCCAGCACTCTAGAGGGTGGTGAGCAGTTCTTC
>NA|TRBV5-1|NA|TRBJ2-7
CASSLVPDSSEQYF
TGCGCCAGCAGCTTGGTGCCAGATTCAAGCGAGCAGTACTTC
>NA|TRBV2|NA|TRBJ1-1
CASSAAEKYLAFF
TGTGCCAGCAGTGCTGCGGAGAAATACTTAGCTTTCTTT
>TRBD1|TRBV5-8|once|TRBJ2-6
CASSWTGTNSGANVLTF
TGTGCCAGCAGCTGGACAGGCACTAACTCTGGGGCCAACGTCCTGACTTTC
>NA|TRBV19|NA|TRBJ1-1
CASSIVGVNTEAFF
TGTGCCAGTAGTATAGTTGGAGTCAACACTGAAGCTTTCTTT
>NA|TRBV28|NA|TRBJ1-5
CASSLRRTATGGNQPQHF
TGTGCCAGCAGTTTACGGCGGACAGCTACCGGGGGCAATCAGCCCCAGCATTTT